These T cell receptor beta chains were read from a single sample in a study of cytomegalovirus exposure and HLA in healthy donors. Profiling relied on immunoSEQ multiplex PCR, and the TCRdb table lists in-frame clones only, not all of them. This sample has about 82,000 clones, with 60% to 80% found just once. The sequenced material came from PBMCs. The receptor source for this set is a woman in her 50s in good health and CMV-seropositive. The CDR3 runs from the conserved cysteine through the conserved F or W. The D gene is left open where the match is weak. Clone size is stated in some rows and not others, as once, few, many or a class when expanded.

j_call d_call v_call clone_size cdr3_aa cdr3_nt
TRBJ1-1 TRBD1 TRBV29-1 . CSVKGTAEVGAFF TGCAGCGTAAAAGGGACAGCTGAGGTGGGAGCTTTCTTT
TRBJ1-5 . TRBV6-6 . CASSYTGGVNQPQHF TGTGCCAGCAGCTACACTGGGGGGGTCAATCAGCCCCAGCATTTT
TRBJ1-3 . TRBV7-8 . CASSLERRNVRNTIYF TGTGCCAGCAGCTTAGAACGGAGAAACGTCCGAAACACCATATATTTT
TRBJ2-1 TRBD1 TRBV9 . CASSARDRTAYNEQFF TGTGCCAGCAGCGCCAGGGACAGGACCGCCTACAATGAGCAGTTCTTC
TRBJ2-7 TRBD2 TRBV4-2 . CASSQDVAGGPLEQYF TGTGCCAGCAGCCAAGATGTAGCGGGAGGGCCGTTAGAGCAGTACTTC
TRBJ2-3 . TRBV19 . CASNGVGTDTQYF TGTGCCAGTAACGGGGTGGGCACAGATACGCAGTATTTT
TRBJ1-2 . TRBV28 . CASSLGSGLGYGYTF TGTGCCAGCAGCTTAGGATCGGGACTGGGATATGGCTACACCTTC
TRBJ1-1 . TRBV5-6 few CASSRNTEAFF TGTGCCAGCAGCCGTAACACTGAAGCTTTCTTT
TRBJ1-5 TRBD1 TRBV18 . CASSDRATDQPQHF TGTGCCAGCTCAGACAGGGCTACCGATCAGCCCCAGCATTTT
TRBJ2-1 TRBD1 TRBV6-6 . CASNRDRPTYNEQFF TGTGCCAGCAACCGGGACAGGCCAACCTACAATGAGCAGTTCTTC
TRBJ2-3 . TRBV29-1 few CSVGETWDTQYF TGCAGCGTTGGGGAGACCTGGGATACGCAGTATTTT
TRBJ2-1 TRBD2 TRBV30 . CACPGLAGSEQFF TGTGCCTGTCCGGGACTAGCGGGAAGTGAGCAGTTCTTC
TRBJ2-3 TRBD1 TRBV7-6 . CASSEGPGQGSTDTQYF TGTGCCAGCAGCGAGGGTCCGGGACAGGGGAGCACAGATACGCAGTATTTT
TRBJ2-1 . TRBV5-1 few CASRGGRPYNEQFF TGCGCCAGCAGGGGGGGTAGGCCCTACAATGAGCAGTTCTTC
TRBJ2-3 . TRBV9 . CASSVSLWTDTQYF TGTGCCAGCAGCGTAAGTCTATGGACAGATACGCAGTATTTT
TRBJ2-7 . TRBV30 . CAWSPAGPEQYF TGTGCCTGGAGCCCCGCGGGGCCCGAGCAGTACTTC
TRBJ1-3 . TRBV5-1 . CASSEGNTIYF TGCGCCAGCAGCGAGGGAAACACCATATATTTT